Each of the 5 T cell receptor beta chains below was sequenced from the same sample in a study of T cells after yellow fever vaccination. TCRdb independently ran MiXCR on the 5' RACE reads; one entry per CDR3 protein. The table records about 200,000 distinct CDR3 sequences, about 3% of them present only once. The input for sequencing was CD4+ T cells sorted from PBMCs, taken 10 days after the yellow fever booster vaccination. The source is a young man who received the YFV17D yellow fever vaccine.

This clonotype was recorded a few times. The chain carries TRBV5-1 and TRBJ2-5; D unclear. Trimming removed 4 bases at V and 1 base at J, with 8 bases between. CDR1 and CDR2 (germline): SGHRS, YFSETQ. The CDR3 is 13 residues long. The CDR3 loop reads CASSVTSQETQYF. Here the CDR3 DNA reads TGCGCCAGCAGCGTCACGTCCCAAGAGACCCAGTACTTC.

This clonotype was seen repeatedly, ten times or more. CDR3 in DNA: TGTGCCAGCAGCCCATGGGGGGGCCAAGAGACCCAGTACTTC. This codes for CASSPWGGQETQYF. V gene TRBV27 combines with J gene TRBJ2-5; 7 bases fit TRBD2. The CDR3 is made up of 14 amino acids. J gave up 1 base and V 6 bases, and 5 bases lay outside the gene matches. CDR1 and CDR2 from the germline V gene are MNHEY and SMNVEV (reference sequence).

This clonotype was detected only a few times. The chain is built from TRBV11-2 and TRBJ1-1; no firm D call. Germline V CDR1 and CDR2: SGHAT, FQNNGV. CDR3 length: 13 residues. Trimming took 3 bases from V and 4 from J, leaving 9 bases between them. DNA of the CDR3: TGTGCCAGCAGCTTCAGGTGGAGCACTGAAGCTTTCTTT. It encodes CASSFRWSTEAFF.

In its sample, this clonotype was seen a few times. The chain has TRBV7-6 and TRBJ1-1; 7 nucleotides match TRBD1. J lost 11 bases, V lost 5 bases, and 8 bases had no gene match. Germline V gene lookup returns CDR1 SGHVS and CDR2 FNYEAQ. The CDR3 extends over 12 amino acids. The chain's CDR3 is CASSGTGTVAFF. The CDR3 region has the DNA TGTGCCAGCAGCGGGACCGGGACAGTGGCTTTCTTT.

This clonotype was found a few times. The chain combines TRBV20-1 with TRBJ2-5; D unclear. The germline V and J ends were trimmed by 3 bases and 2 bases, with 4 bases remaining between them. The length of the CDR3 is 11 residues. Per the germline V gene, CDR1 is DFQATT and CDR2 is SNEGSKA (reference sequence). The DNA of the CDR3 is TGCAGTGCTAGGATGCAAGAGACCCAGTACTTC. Translation: CSARMQETQYF.